This T cell receptor (beta chain) stems from a study of blood T cell repertoires in COVID-19. This clone was observed a single time. Data came from immunoSEQ multiplex PCR; TCRdb stores just in-frame clones and leaves some out. The sample contains about 63,000 clones, around 84% of which appear only once. Germline V lookup: CDR1 MDHEN, CDR2 SYDVKM. The CDR3 contains 12 residues. Trimming removed 5 bases at V and 5 bases at J, with 10 bases between. The chain uses TRBV28 and TRBJ2-7; D is undetermined. The specimen was peripheral blood. This TCR derives from a human donor in a cohort sampled during active COVID-19. CDR3 DNA sequence: TGTGCCAGCAGTATACAGTGGGACGAGCAGTACTTC. Its protein is CASSIQWDEQYF.